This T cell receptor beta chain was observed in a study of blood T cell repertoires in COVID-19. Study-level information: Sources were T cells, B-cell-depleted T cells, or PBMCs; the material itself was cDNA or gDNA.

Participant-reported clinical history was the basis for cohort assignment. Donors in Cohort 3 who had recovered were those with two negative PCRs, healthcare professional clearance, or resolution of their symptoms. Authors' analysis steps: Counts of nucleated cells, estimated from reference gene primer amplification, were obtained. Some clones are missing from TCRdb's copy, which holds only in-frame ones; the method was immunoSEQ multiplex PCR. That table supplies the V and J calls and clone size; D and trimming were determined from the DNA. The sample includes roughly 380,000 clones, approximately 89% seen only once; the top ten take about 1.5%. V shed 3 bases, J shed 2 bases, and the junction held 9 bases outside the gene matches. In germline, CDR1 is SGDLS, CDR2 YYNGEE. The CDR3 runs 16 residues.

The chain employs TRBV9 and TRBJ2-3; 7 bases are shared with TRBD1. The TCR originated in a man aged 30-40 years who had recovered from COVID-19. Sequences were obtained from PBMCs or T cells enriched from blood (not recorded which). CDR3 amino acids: CASSAGGDRATDTQYF. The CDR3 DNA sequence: TGTGCCAGCAGCGCAGGAGGAGACAGGGCCACAGATACGCAGTATTTT.